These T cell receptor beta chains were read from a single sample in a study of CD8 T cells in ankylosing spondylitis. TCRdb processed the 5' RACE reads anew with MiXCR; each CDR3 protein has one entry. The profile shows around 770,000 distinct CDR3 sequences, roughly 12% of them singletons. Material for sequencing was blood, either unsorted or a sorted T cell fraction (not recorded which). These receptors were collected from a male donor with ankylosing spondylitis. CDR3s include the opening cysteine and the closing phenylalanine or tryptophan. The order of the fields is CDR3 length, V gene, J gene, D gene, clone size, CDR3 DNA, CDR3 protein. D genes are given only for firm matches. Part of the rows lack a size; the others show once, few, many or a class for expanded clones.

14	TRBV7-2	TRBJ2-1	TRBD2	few	TGTGCCAGCAGCGTTAGCGGGAGTATCCATGAGCAGTTCTTC	CASSVSGSIHEQFF
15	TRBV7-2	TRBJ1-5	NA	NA	TGTGCCAGCAGCTTACAGGACTTGGGGGATCAGCCCCAGCATTTT	CASSLQDLGDQPQHF
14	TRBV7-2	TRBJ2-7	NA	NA	TGTGCCAGCACAATGGCCGGCAGCTCCTACGAGCAGTACTTC	CASTMAGSSYEQYF
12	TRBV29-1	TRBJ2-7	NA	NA	TGCAGCGTCCAGCCAGGGTCCTACGAGCAGTACTTC	CSVQPGSYEQYF
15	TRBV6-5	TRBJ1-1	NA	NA	TGTGCCAGCAGTTACTTAGTAGGGGGGTACACTGAAGCTTTCTTT	CASSYLVGGYTEAFF
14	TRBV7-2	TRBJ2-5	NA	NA	TGTGCCAGCAGCTCCTCAGGGGCACAAGAGACCCAGTACTTC	CASSSSGAQETQYF
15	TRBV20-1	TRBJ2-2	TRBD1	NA	TGCAGTGCTCAGACCGGGGACAGATACACCGGGGAGCTGTTTTTT	CSAQTGDRYTGELFF
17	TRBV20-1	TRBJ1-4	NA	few	TGCAGTGCTAGAGATGGCTCGGGACGCAATACGAGAGAAAAACTGTTTTTT	CSARDGSGRNTREKLFF
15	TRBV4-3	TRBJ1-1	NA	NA	TGCGCCAGCAGCCCCTCAGGGACTGGAACTTGGGCAGCTTTCTTT	CASSPSGTGTWAAFF
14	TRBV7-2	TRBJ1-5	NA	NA	TGTGCCAGCAGCTTAGCCCCGGGGCGTCAGCCCCAGCATTTT	CASSLAPGRQPQHF
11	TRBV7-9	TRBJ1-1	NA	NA	TGTGCCAGCAGCCAAACCACGCGAGCTTTCTTT	CASSQTTRAFF
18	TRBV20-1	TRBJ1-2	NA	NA	TGCAGTGCTAGAGTTCGGGAGGGGGGGAAGTTGGCTCACTATGGCTACACCTTC	CSARVREGGKLAHYGYTF
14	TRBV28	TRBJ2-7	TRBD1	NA	TGTGCCAGCAGCTCGACAGGGCCCAACTACGAACAGTACTTC	CASSSTGPNYEQYF
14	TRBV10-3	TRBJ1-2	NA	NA	TGTGCCATCAGTGCCGGGCCGAGGAGAGATGGCTACACCTTC	CAISAGPRRDGYTF
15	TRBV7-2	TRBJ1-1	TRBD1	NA	TGTGCCAGCAGCTTAGCAGGGGGCTTAACCACTGAAGCTTTCTTT	CASSLAGGLTTEAFF
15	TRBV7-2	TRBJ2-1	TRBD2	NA	TGTGCCAGCAGCGCCTATAGCGGGAGGGCCTATGAGCAGTTCTTC	CASSAYSGRAYEQFF
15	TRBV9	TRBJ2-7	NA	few	TGTGCCAGCAGCCCTAGGGACCTAAACCTCCTCGAGCAGTACTTC	CASSPRDLNLLEQYF
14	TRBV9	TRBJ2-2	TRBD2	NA	TGTGCCAGCACACGACTAGCGGGTACCGGGGAGCTGTTTTTT	CASTRLAGTGELFF
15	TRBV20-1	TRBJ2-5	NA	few	TGCAGTGCTAGGTGGATAAGGGGCGGCCAAGAGACCCAGTACTTC	CSARWIRGGQETQYF
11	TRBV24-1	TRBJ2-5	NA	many	TGTGCCACCGGACAAAGAGAGACCCAGTACTTC	CATGQRETQYF
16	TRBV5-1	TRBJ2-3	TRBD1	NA	TGCGCCAGCAGCTCGACGGGACAGGGGGCCGCAGATACGCAGTATTTT	CASSSTGQGAADTQYF
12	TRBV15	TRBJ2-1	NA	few	TGTGCCACCAGCAAATTACGCTTCGAGCAGTTCTTC	CATSKLRFEQFF
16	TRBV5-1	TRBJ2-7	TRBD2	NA	TGCGCCAGCAGCTTTACAGCGGGAGGGAACCAATACGAGCAGTACTTC	CASSFTAGGNQYEQYF
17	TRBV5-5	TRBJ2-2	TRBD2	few	TGTGCCAGCAGCTTGGTGGCTAGCGGGATCGGCACCGGGGAGCTGTTTTTT	CASSLVASGIGTGELFF
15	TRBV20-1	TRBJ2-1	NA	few	TGCAGTGCTAGAGCAAGAGCGCGCGCCTACAATGAGCAGTTCTTC	CSARARARAYNEQFF
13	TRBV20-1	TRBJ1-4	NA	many	TGCAGTGCCAGCAGGGTTTCTAATGAAAAACTGTTTTTT	CSASRVSNEKLFF
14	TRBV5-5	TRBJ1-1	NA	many	TGTGCCAGCAGCTTTGCAGGGTCGAACACTGAAGCTTTCTTT	CASSFAGSNTEAFF
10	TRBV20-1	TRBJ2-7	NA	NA	TGCAGTGCGGGGGATGATCGGCGGTACTTC	CSAGDDRRYF
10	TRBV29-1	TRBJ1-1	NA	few	TGCAGCGTTGATACCGATGAAGCTTTCTTT	CSVDTDEAFF
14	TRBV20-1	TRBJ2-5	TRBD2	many	TGCAGTGCTAGAACCCTAGCGGTACAAGAGACCCAGTACTTC	CSARTLAVQETQYF
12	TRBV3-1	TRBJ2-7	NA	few	TGTGCCAGCAGCCAAGACCAAGGGGAGCAGTACTTC	CASSQDQGEQYF
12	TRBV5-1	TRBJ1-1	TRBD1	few	TGCGCCAGCAGCTTCGGACAGGCTGAAGCTTTCTTT	CASSFGQAEAFF
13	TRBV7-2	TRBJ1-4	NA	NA	TGTGCCAGCAGCTTAGTACCATATGAAAAACTGTTTTTT	CASSLVPYEKLFF
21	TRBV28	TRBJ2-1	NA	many	TGTGCCAGCAGTTTATCCACAATTTTCCCTAGACAGTTACGCTCCTACAATGAGCAGTTCTTC	CASSLSTIFPRQLRSYNEQFF
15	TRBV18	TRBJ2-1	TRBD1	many	TGTGCCAGCTCACGGAACAGGGGACCGTACAATGAGCAGTTCTTC	CASSRNRGPYNEQFF
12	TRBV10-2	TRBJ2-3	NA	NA	TGCGCCAGCAGTGAGGGGGACTATACGCAGTATTTT	CASSEGDYTQYF
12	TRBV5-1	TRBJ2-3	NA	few	TGCGCCAGCTCTCAGGGCTTAGATACGCAGTATTTT	CASSQGLDTQYF
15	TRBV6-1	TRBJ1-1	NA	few	TGTGCCAGCACTCCTCAGGGCTCGCCCAACACTGAAGCTTTCTTT	CASTPQGSPNTEAFF
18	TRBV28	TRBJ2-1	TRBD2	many	TGTGCCAGCAGTTCCAACCCGGGACTAGCGGGAGCCGACAATGAGCAGTTCTTC	CASSSNPGLAGADNEQFF
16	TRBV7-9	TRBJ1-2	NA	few	TGTGCCAGCAGCACCCGATCCTTACAGGGTTGGTATGGCTACACCTTC	CASSTRSLQGWYGYTF
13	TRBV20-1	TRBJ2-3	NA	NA	TGCAGTGCTAGAGATTTAGGGGACGGTTTACAGTATTTT	CSARDLGDGLQYF
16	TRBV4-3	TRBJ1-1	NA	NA	TGCGCCAGCAGCCAAGAGTACGAGGCCGGGAACACTGAAGCTTTCTTT	CASSQEYEAGNTEAFF
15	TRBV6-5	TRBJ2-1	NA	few	TGTGCCAGCAGTTACTCGGCGAGCTCCTACAATGAGCAGTTCTTC	CASSYSASSYNEQFF
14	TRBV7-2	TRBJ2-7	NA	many	TGTGCCAGCAGCTTTTTGGTCAGTGAGTACGAGCAGTACTTC	CASSFLVSEYEQYF
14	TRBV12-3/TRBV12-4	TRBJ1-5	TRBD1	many	TGTGCCAGCAGTTTGGGGACAGGGGTTCAGCCCCAGCATTTT	CASSLGTGVQPQHF
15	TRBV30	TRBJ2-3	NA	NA	TGTGCCTGGAGTGCACAGGGACCTAGCACAGATACGCAGTATTTT	CAWSAQGPSTDTQYF